These 12 T cell receptor beta chains originate from one sample sequenced in a study of cytomegalovirus exposure and HLA in healthy donors. A multiplex PCR was run with 60 Vbeta primers and 13 Jbeta primers. Profiled with immunoSEQ multiplex PCR; TCRdb holds only in-frame clones, not every one. The sample includes 150,000 to 200,000 clones, about 81% of them seen just once. Sequences were obtained from PBMCs. These receptors were obtained from a young woman in good health and CMV-seronegative.

The chain links TRBV10-1 to TRBJ2-3, with a possible D match to TRBD2 (5 bases). This CDR3 region has 16 residues. Germline V gene lookup returns CDR1 WNHNN and CDR2 SYGVQD (reference sequence). Deletions cut 5 bases from V and 2 bases from J, with 17 bases between. The CDR3 coding sequence is TGCGCCAGCAGTCCAGAACTAGTGTCTAACACAGATACGCAGTATTTT. Its protein is CASSPELVSNTDTQYF.

This sequence joins TRBV6-1 and TRBJ1-2, with D possibly matching TRBD1 (5 bases). Germline-derived CDR1 and CDR2 are MNHNS and SASEGT. V lost 8 bases, J lost 4 bases, and 17 bases lay in between. This CDR3 has 14 amino acids. In DNA, the CDR3 is TGTGCCAGCGACATCGACGGGGGTGGCTATGGCTACACCTTC. Amino acids: CASDIDGGGYGYTF.

This clone has just one count. The chain joins TRBV5-6 to TRBJ2-1; 8 nucleotides align to TRBD1. V lost 4 bases to trimming and J lost 8 bases; unmatched junction nucleotides: 8. The CDR3 has 14 amino acids. Germline V gene sequence: CDR1 SGHDT, CDR2 YYEEEE. This CDR3 is CASSPGQGVHEQFF. DNA for the CDR3: TGTGCCAGCAGCCCCGGACAGGGTGTCCATGAGCAGTTCTTC.

This clone occurred once. V gene TRBV5-6 combines with J gene TRBJ2-3; weak D call: TRBD2 (5 bases). CDR1 and CDR2 from the germline V gene are SGHDT and YYEEEE. The CDR3 sequence is 15 residues long. The ends were cut back, 2 bases at V and 5 bases at J, with 15 bases in the middle. Here the CDR3 reads CASSFQFGVGDTQYF. The CDR3 nucleotides read TGTGCCAGCAGCTTCCAATTCGGGGTTGGAGATACGCAGTATTTT.

CDR3 in amino acids: CASSLSRRVGTGELFF. The CDR3 coding sequence is TGTGCCAGCAGTTTATCCCGGAGAGTGGGCACCGGGGAGCTGTTTTTT. V is TRBV28 and J is TRBJ2-2; D is ambiguous. The CDR3 runs 16 residues. The germline V gene encodes CDR1 MDHEN and CDR2 SYDVKM. V lost 1 base and J lost 4, with 13 bases in between.

The chain uses TRBV10-1 and TRBJ1-1; possibly TRBD1 for D (6 bases). CDR3 length: 15 amino acids. The V and J ends lost 5 bases and 1 base respectively, with 14 bases between them. Germline-derived CDR1 and CDR2 are WNHNN and SYGVQD (reference sequence). The CDR3 region has the DNA TGCGCCAGCAGTCTATCGGGACATCCGAACACTGAAGCTTTCTTT. It translates to CASSLSGHPNTEAFF.

V and J are TRBV5-4 and TRBJ2-7; 8 positions match TRBD2. The CDR3 has 15 amino acids. CDR1 and CDR2 (germline): SGHNT, YYREEE (reference sequence). Unmatched junction bases numbered 6, after V lost 1 base and J lost 3 bases. The CDR3 DNA reads as TGTGCCAGCAGCTTGCCCGGGACTAGGAACTACGAGCAGTACTTC. It encodes CASSLPGTRNYEQYF.

V is TRBV9 and J is TRBJ1-1; D remains unclear. The ends were cut back, 0 bases at V and 1 base at J, with 10 bases in the middle. This CDR3 has 15 residues. Germline-derived CDR1 and CDR2 are SGDLS and YYNGEE. The CDR3 coding sequence is TGTGCCAGCAGCGTAGGTGGACTCAGGAACACTGAAGCTTTCTTT. It codes for CASSVGGLRNTEAFF.

In this sample, this clone turned up once. The CDR3, as DNA: TGTGCCAGCAGTTACGATTTTGCGGGGGGGGAGACCCAGTACTTC. Amino acids: CASSYDFAGGETQYF. This chain connects TRBV6-5 to TRBJ2-5; 9 bases align to TRBD2. The germline V gene encodes CDR1 MNHEY and CDR2 SVGAGI. Trimming removed 2 bases from V and 5 bases from J; junction bases left unmatched: 6. The CDR3 loop spans 15 amino acids.

The J gene is TRBJ2-7, the V gene TRBV5-1; 16 nucleotides align to TRBD2. Trimming removed 4 bases from V and 4 bases from J; junction bases left unmatched: 8. In germline, CDR1 is SGHRS, CDR2 YFSETQ. The CDR3 has 17 residues. The CDR3 protein is CASSLGTSGRAVYEQYF. CDR3 DNA sequence: TGCGCCAGCAGCCTGGGGACTAGCGGGAGGGCCGTGTACGAGCAGTACTTC.

The chain links TRBV29-1 to TRBJ1-2, with 8 bases aligning to TRBD1. The junction had 7 bases not matched to a gene; V was cut back by 2 bases and J by 8 bases. Germline-derived CDR1 and CDR2 are SQVTM and ANQGSEA. This CDR3 is built from 13 residues. The CDR3 nucleotides read TGCAGCGTTGAACGAACGACAGGGGAAGGCTACACCTTC. This codes for CSVERTTGEGYTF.

This sequence joins TRBV6-1 and TRBJ2-7, with 8 positions matching TRBD1. The germline V gene encodes CDR1 MNHNS and CDR2 SASEGT. This CDR3 region has 15 residues. After removal of 4 bases from V and 4 bases from J, the junction contained 9 bases not matched to a gene. The CDR3: CASSAQGAPGYEQYF. CDR3 DNA: TGTGCCAGCAGTGCCCAGGGGGCCCCGGGGTACGAGCAGTACTTC.